The clone carrying this T cell receptor beta chain appeared a few times. Antigen specificity is unknown. TCRdb reprocessed the 5' RACE reads via MiXCR and lists one record per CDR3 protein. The repertoire includes about 40,000 distinct CDR3 sequences, around 30% of them detected once, and just over 4% sits in the top ten. Germline V lookup: CDR1 SEHNR, CDR2 FQNEAQ (reference sequence). The ends lost 7 bases at V and 4 bases at J; junction bases unmatched: 9. The CDR3 is made up of 17 amino acids. Study-level points and caveats: Larger-cohort validation covered only one TCR beta V-J rearrangement.

The chain couples TRBV7-9 to TRBJ2-1; 14 bases are a match to TRBD2. Sequencing was performed on tumor-infiltrating memory CD4+ T cells sorted from the breast tumor. Noted subset: memory CD4+ T cells, CD4+CD45RO+CD25-. The receptor comes from a female donor with breast cancer. The CDR3 DNA follows: TGTGCCAGCACCGGACTAGCGGGGGGAGATCCTTACAATGAGCAGTTCTTC. As protein: CASTGLAGGDPYNEQFF.